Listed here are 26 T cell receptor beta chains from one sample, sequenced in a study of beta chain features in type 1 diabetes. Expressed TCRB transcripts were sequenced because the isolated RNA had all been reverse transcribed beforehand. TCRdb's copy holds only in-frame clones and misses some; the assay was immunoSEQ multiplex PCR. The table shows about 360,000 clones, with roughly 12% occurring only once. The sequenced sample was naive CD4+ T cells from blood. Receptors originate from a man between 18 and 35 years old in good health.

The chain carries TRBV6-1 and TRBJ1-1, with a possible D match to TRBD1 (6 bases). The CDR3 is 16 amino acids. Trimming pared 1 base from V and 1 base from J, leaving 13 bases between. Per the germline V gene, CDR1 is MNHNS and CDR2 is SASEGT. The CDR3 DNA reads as TGTGCCAGCAGTGAAGAATACAGGGTTCAGAACACTGAAGCTTTCTTT. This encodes CASSEEYRVQNTEAFF.

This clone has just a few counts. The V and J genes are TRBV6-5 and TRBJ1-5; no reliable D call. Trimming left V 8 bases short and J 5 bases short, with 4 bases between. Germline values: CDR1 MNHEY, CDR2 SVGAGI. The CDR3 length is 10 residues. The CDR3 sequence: CASCDQPQHF. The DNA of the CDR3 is TGTGCCAGCTGCGATCAGCCCCAGCATTTT.

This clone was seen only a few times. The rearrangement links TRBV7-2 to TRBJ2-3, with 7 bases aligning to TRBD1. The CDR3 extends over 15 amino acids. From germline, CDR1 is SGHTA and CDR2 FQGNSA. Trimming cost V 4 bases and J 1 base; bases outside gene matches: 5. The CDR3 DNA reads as TGTGCCAGCAGCTCCTACAGGGGCGGCACAGATACGCAGTATTTT. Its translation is CASSSYRGGTDTQYF.

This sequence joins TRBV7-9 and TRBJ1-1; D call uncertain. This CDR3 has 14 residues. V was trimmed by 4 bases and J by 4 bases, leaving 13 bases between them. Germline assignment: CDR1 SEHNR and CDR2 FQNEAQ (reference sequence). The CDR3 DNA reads TGTGCCAGCAGCTCCCCCATCCGAGGCACTGAAGCTTTCTTT. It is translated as CASSSPIRGTEAFF.

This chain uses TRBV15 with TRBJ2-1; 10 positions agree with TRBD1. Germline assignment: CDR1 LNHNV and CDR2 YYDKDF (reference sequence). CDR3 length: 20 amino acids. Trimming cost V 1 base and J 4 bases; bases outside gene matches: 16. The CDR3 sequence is CATSRGDRGQGRARYNEQFF. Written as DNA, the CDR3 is TGTGCCACCAGCAGAGGCGACAGGGGGCAGGGGAGGGCCCGGTACAATGAGCAGTTCTTC.

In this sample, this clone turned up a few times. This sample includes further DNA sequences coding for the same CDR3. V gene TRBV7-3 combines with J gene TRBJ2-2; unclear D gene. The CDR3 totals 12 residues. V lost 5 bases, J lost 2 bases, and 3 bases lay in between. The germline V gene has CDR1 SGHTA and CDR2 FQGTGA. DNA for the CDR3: TGTGCCAGCAGCCCAAACACCGGGGAGCTGTTTTTT. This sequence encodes CASSPNTGELFF.

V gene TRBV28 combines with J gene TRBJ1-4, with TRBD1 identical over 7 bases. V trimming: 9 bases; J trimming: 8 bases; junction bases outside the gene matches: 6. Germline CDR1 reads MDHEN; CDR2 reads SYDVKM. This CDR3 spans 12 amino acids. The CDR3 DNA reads TGTGCCAGTCAGGGGGTAAACGAAAAACTGTTTTTT. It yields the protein CASQGVNEKLFF.

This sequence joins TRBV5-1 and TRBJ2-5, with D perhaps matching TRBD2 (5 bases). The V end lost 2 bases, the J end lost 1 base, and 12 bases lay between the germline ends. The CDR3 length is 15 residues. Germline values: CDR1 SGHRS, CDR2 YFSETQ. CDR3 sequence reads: CASSLGRRGQETQYF. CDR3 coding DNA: TGCGCCAGCAGCTTAGGGCGTCGGGGCCAAGAGACCCAGTACTTC.

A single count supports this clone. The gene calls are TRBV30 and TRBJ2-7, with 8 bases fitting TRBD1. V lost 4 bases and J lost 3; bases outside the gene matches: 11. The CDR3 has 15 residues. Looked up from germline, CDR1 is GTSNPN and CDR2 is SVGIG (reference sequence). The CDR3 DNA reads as TGTGCCTGGAATACGCCAGGGGGCCCTAACTACGAGCAGTACTTC. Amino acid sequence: CAWNTPGGPNYEQYF.

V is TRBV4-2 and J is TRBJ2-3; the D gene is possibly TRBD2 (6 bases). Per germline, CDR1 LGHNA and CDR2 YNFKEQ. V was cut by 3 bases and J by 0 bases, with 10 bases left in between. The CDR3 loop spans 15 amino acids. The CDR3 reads CASSQFAGSTDTQYF. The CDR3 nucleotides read TGTGCCAGCAGCCAGTTCGCGGGGAGCACAGATACGCAGTATTTT.

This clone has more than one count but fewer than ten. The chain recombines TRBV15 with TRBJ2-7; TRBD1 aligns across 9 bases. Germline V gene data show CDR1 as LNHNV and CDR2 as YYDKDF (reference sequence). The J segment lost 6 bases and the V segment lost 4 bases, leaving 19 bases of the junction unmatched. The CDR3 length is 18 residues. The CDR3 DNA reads TGTGCCACCAGCACTACCGGGACAGGGCTTGGAGTTTTGCGCGAGCAGTACTTC. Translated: CATSTTGTGLGVLREQYF.

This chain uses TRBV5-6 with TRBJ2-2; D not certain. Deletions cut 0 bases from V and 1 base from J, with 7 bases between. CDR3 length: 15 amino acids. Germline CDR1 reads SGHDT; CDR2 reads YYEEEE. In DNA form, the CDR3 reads TGTGCCAGCAGCTTGGGAGTCGGGAACACCGGGGAGCTGTTTTTT. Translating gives CASSLGVGNTGELFF.

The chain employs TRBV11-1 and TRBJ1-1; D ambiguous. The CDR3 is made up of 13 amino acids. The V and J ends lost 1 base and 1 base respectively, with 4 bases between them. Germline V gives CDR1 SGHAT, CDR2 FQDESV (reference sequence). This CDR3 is CASSLVGNTEAFF. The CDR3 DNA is TGTGCCAGCAGCTTAGTCGGGAACACTGAAGCTTTCTTT.

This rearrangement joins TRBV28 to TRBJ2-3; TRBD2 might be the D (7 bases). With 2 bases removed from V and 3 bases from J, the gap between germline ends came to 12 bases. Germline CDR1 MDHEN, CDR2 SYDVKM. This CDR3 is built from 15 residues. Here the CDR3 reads CASSLGGGATDTQYF. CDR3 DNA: TGTGCCAGCAGTTTAGGTGGGGGGGCGACAGATACGCAGTATTTT.

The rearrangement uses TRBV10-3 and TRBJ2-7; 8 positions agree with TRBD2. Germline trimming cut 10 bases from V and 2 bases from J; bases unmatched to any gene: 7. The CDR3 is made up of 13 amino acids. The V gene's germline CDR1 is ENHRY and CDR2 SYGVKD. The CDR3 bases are TGTGCCACCTTAGCGGGAACGACCTACGAGCAGTACTTC. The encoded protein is CATLAGTTYEQYF.

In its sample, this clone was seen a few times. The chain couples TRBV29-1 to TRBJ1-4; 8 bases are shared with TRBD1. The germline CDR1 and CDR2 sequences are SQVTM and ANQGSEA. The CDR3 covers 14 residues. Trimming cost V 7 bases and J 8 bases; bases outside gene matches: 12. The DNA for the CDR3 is TGCAGCGCTGGGGCCCGAACAGGGGGAGAAAAACTGTTTTTT. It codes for CSAGARTGGEKLFF. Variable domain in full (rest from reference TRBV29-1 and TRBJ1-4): SAVISQKPSRDICQRGTSLTIQCQVDSQVTMMFWYRQQPGQSLTLIATANQGSEATYESGFVIDKFPISRPNLTFSTLTVSNMSPEDSSIYLCSAGARTGGEKLFFGSGTQLSVL.

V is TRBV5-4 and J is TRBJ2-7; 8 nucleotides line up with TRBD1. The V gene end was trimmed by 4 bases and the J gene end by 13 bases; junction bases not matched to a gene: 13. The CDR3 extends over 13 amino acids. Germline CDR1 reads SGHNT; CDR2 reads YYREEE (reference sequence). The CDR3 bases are TGTGCCAGCAGCATGGACAGGGATAGGACTGCATACTTC. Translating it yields CASSMDRDRTAYF.

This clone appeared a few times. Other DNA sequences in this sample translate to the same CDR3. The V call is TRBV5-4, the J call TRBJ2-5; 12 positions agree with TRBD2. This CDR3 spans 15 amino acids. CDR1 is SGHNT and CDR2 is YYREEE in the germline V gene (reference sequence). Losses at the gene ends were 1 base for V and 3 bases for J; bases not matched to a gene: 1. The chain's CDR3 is CASSLRLAGEETQYF. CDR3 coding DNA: TGTGCCAGCAGCTTGCGACTAGCGGGAGAAGAGACCCAGTACTTC.

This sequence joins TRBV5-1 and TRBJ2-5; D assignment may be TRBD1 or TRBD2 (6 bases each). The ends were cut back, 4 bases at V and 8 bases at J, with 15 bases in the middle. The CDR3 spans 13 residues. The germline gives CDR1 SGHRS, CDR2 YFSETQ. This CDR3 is CASSLGGRITQYF. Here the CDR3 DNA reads TGCGCCAGCAGCCTGGGGGGCCGGATAACCCAGTACTTC.

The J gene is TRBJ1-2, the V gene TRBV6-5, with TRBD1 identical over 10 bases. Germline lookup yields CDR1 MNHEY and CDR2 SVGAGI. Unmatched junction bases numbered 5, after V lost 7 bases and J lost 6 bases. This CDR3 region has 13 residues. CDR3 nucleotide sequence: TGTGCCAGCACTCGGACAGGGGGTGATGGCTACACCTTC. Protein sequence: CASTRTGGDGYTF.

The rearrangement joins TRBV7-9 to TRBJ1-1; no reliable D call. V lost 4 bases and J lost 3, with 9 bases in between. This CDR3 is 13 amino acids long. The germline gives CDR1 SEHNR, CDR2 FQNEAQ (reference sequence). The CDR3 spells CASSWNRDTEAFF. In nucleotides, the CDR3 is TGTGCCAGCAGCTGGAACCGGGACACTGAAGCTTTCTTT.

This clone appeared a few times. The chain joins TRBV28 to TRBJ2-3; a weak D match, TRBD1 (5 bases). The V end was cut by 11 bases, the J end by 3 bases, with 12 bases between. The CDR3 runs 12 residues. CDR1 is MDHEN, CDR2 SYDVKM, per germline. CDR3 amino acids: CAVPSGTDTQYF. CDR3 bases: TGTGCCGTCCCGTCAGGGACAGATACGCAGTATTTT.

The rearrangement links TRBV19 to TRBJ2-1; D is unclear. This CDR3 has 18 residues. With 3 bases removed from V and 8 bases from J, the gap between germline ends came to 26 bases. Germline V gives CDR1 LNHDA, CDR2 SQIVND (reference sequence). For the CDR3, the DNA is TGTGCCAGTAGTATTGTGATACAGAGCCAATTAAGCAGTTATGAGCAGTTCTTC. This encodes CASSIVIQSQLSSYEQFF.

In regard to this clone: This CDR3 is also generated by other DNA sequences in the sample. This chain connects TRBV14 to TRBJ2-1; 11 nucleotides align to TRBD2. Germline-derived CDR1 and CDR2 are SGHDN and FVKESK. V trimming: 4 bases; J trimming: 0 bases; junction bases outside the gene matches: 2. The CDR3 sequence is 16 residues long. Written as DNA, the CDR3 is TGTGCCAGCAGCCGACTAGCGGGAAGCTCCTACAATGAGCAGTTCTTC. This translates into CASSRLAGSSYNEQFF.

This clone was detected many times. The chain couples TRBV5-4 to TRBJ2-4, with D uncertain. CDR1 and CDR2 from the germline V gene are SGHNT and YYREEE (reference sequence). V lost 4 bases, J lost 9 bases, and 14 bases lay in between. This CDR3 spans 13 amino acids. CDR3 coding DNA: TGTGCCAGCAGCGACCCGATGGGCACCATTCAGTACTTC. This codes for CASSDPMGTIQYF.

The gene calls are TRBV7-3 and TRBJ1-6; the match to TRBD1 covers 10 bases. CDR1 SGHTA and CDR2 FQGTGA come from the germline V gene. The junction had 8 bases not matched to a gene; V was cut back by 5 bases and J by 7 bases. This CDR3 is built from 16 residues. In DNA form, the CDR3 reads TGTGCCAGCAGCACCCTGGGACAGGGGAGCAATTCACCCCTCCACTTT. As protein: CASSTLGQGSNSPLHF.